The 6 T cell receptor beta chains below all came from one sample that was sequenced in a study of shared clonotypes between healthy human individuals. The protocol was immunoSEQ multiplex PCR, while the TCRdb copy is restricted to in-frame clones and leaves out a portion. Of 850,000 to 1,200,000 clones listed, roughly 70% are singletons. Sequencing input: memory CD4+ T cells sorted from blood. Noted subset: CD45RA-negative fraction. These receptors were taken from a man aged 18 to 29 in good health.

J is TRBJ1-2 and V is TRBV7-2, with TRBD1 as a possible D gene (5 bases). Trimming left V 3 bases short and J 2 bases short, with 10 bases between. This CDR3 region has 14 residues. The germline V gene has CDR1 SGHTA and CDR2 FQGNSA. CDR3 sequence: CASSFFQGNYGYTF. In DNA, the CDR3 is TGTGCCAGCAGCTTTTTCCAGGGAAACTATGGCTACACCTTC.

V gene TRBV7-9 combines with J gene TRBJ2-5; D is possibly TRBD1 or TRBD2 (6 bases each). V gave up 7 bases and J gave up 5 bases, with 14 bases separating them. The CDR3 length is 13 residues. Germline loops: CDR1 SEHNR, CDR2 FQNEAQ (reference sequence). The CDR3 region has the DNA TGTGCCAGCAAGGACCGGGGGCTTGAGACCCAGTACTTC. Translating gives CASKDRGLETQYF.

A remark on this clone: Other nucleotide sequences from this sample produce the same CDR3. This chain uses TRBV15 with TRBJ1-2; a possible D gene is TRBD1 (6 bases). This CDR3 region has 15 residues. Germline V gene data show CDR1 as LNHNV and CDR2 as YYDKDF (reference sequence). Trimming left V 0 bases short and J 2 bases short, with 10 bases between. The CDR3 region is CATSRDLGANYGYTF. Here the CDR3 DNA reads TGTGCCACCAGCAGAGATTTGGGGGCGAACTATGGCTACACCTTC.

J is TRBJ1-2 and V is TRBV6-1, with D possibly being TRBD1 (6 bases). The CDR3 runs to 12 residues. The V gene lost 4 bases and the J gene lost 8 bases, with 11 bases spanning the gap. Germline CDR1 is MNHNS and CDR2 is SASEGT. This CDR3 is CASSVQGLGYTF. The CDR3 coding sequence is TGTGCCAGCAGTGTCCAGGGGCTCGGCTACACCTTC.

This clone came up a few times. The chain has TRBV4-1 and TRBJ2-5; no clear D gene. The CDR3 covers 11 residues. Germline-derived CDR1 and CDR2 are MGHRA and YSYEKL. Trimming stripped 4 bases from V and 7 bases from J, with 7 bases between. The DNA for the CDR3 is TGCGCCAGCAGCCTCCTGGGGACCCAGTACTTC. Protein: CASSLLGTQYF.

The genes are TRBV7-2 and TRBJ2-2; D gene unclear. V was shortened by 6 bases and J by 1 base, with 9 bases between the two germline ends. CDR1 is SGHTA, CDR2 FQGNSA, per germline. CDR3 length equals 14 residues. CDR3 sequence reads: CASSSHLNTGELFF. The CDR3 bases are TGTGCCAGCAGTTCTCATTTGAACACCGGGGAGCTGTTTTTT. Using reference TRBV7-2 and TRBJ2-2 for the parts outside the CDR3, the full variable domain is GAGVSQSPSNKVTEKGKDVELRCDPISGHTALYWYRQSLGQGLEFLIYFQGNSAPDKSGLPSDRFSAERTGGSVSTLTIQRTQQEDSAVYLCASSSHLNTGELFFGEGSRLTVL.